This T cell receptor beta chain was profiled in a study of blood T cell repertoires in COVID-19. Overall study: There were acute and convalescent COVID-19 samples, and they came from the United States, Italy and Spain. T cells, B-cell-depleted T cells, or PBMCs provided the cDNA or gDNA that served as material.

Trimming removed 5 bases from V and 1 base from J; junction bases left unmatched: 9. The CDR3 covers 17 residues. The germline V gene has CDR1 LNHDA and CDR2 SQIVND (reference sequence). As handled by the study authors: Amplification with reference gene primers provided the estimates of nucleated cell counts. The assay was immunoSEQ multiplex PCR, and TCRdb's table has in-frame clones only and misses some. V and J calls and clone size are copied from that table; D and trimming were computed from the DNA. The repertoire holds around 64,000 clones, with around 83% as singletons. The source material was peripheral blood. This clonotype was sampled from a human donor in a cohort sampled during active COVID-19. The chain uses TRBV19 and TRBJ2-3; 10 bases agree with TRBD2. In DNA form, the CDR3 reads TGTGCCAGTAGTCAGCGGGGGGGCTCGTTTGGCACAGATACGCAGTATTTT. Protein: CASSQRGGSFGTDTQYF. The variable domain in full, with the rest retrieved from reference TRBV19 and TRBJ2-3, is DGGITQSPKYLFRKEGQNVTLSCEQNLNHDAMYWYRQDPGQGLRLIYYSQIVNDFQKGDIAEGYSVSREKKESFPLTVTSAQKNPTAFYLCASSQRGGSFGTDTQYFGPGTRLTVL.